This T cell receptor beta chain was observed in a study of cytomegalovirus exposure and HLA in healthy donors. About the research overall: Unique TCR beta sequences numbering fewer than 130 million came from approximately 180 million T cells in an earlier analysis. Study-wide results and caveats: Presence/absence analysis assumed near-uniform sequencing depth across donors. The study dropped some indistinguishable V segments, TRBV6-2 and TRBV6-3 among them.

Trimming removed 4 bases from V and 5 bases from J, with 16 bases in between. CDR3 length: 14 residues. Germline V gene lookup returns CDR1 SGHRS and CDR2 YFSETQ. Use of 60 Vbeta and 13 Jbeta primers characterized the PCR. Libraries were prepared by immunoSEQ multiplex PCR; TCRdb keeps only in-frame clonotypes and omits some of them. The table has about 130,000 clones, roughly 80% seen once. Regarding this clone: The antigen is not known.

The V gene is TRBV5-1, the J gene TRBJ2-7; possibly TRBD1 for D (6 bases). This sequence was found in a young man in good health and CMV-seropositive. The material sequenced was PBMCs. The DNA of the CDR3 is TGCGCCAGCAGCCTCTACAGACAGGTTGACGAGCAGTACTTC. It yields the protein CASSLYRQVDEQYF.